The 20 T cell receptor beta chains below all came from one sample that was sequenced in a study of long-term antiretroviral therapy in people with HIV. Samples were assayed with immunoSEQ v3.0 at survey level. The method was immunoSEQ multiplex PCR; TCRdb's version includes in-frame clones alone and lacks a portion of them. In the table there are about 22,000 clones, roughly 85% of which are singletons. Sequencing was performed on unsorted PBMCs, taken at the start of antiretroviral therapy. Every receptor here comes from a man in his fifties with HIV.

The chain links TRBV18 to TRBJ2-1; D uncertain. V lost 1 base, J lost 2 bases, and 9 bases lay in between. This CDR3 has 15 amino acids. CDR1 is KGHSH, CDR2 LQKENI, per germline. CDR3 sequence: CASSPLPPPYNEQFF. The CDR3 DNA is TGTGCCAGCTCACCACTACCTCCCCCCTACAATGAGCAGTTCTTC.

The rearrangement joins TRBV5-6 to TRBJ1-1, with a tentative D call TRBD1 (6 bases). CDR3 length: 13 residues. Germline lookup yields CDR1 SGHDT and CDR2 YYEEEE. The V end was cut by 5 bases, the J end by 5 bases, with 13 bases between. The CDR3: CASSTGWSTEAFF. In DNA form, the CDR3 reads TGTGCCAGCAGTACAGGGTGGAGTACTGAAGCTTTCTTT.

The chain recombines TRBV5-1 with TRBJ1-1; D is undetermined. There are 15 residues in the CDR3. Germline V gives CDR1 SGHRS, CDR2 YFSETQ. The ends were cut back, 1 base at V and 2 bases at J, with 12 bases in the middle. In nucleotides, the CDR3 is TGCGCCAGCAGCTTGTTAGTTGGTCCCAACACTGAAGCTTTCTTT. Protein sequence: CASSLLVGPNTEAFF.

The chain joins TRBV19 to TRBJ1-5, with a weak D call TRBD1 (5 bases). Deletions cut 7 bases from V and 3 bases from J, with 13 bases between. Germline-derived CDR1 and CDR2 are LNHDA and SQIVND (reference sequence). This CDR3 spans 14 amino acids. The CDR3 spells CASNAGRNNQPQHF. The DNA of the CDR3 is TGTGCCAGTAATGCGGGACGGAACAATCAGCCCCAGCATTTT.

This clone appeared a few times. This CDR3 reads CASSLGQNSNQPQHF. CDR3 bases: TGTGCCAGCAGCTTGGGACAGAATAGCAATCAGCCCCAGCATTTT. The gene calls are TRBV7-8 and TRBJ1-5; 7 bases match TRBD1. The CDR3 runs 15 residues. From germline, CDR1 is SGHVS and CDR2 FQNEAQ. The V and J ends lost 3 bases and 0 bases, in that order; junction bases with no gene match: 2.

The chain links TRBV10-3 to TRBJ1-1, with TRBD1 matching over 9 bases. There are 14 residues in the CDR3. The V and J ends lost 6 bases and 1 base, in that order; junction bases with no gene match: 3. Germline V lookup: CDR1 ENHRY, CDR2 SYGVKD. This CDR3 is CAIRHRGPNTEAFF. The DNA for the CDR3 is TGTGCCATCAGACACAGGGGGCCGAACACTGAAGCTTTCTTT.

V usage is TRBV10-3 and J usage is TRBJ2-7; D is possibly TRBD1 or TRBD2 (5 bases each). The CDR3 length is 19 residues. Trimming left V 0 bases short and J 3 bases short, with 24 bases between. Germline CDR1 reads ENHRY; CDR2 reads SYGVKD. CDR3 nucleotide sequence: TGTGCCATCAGTGAGTCGAGTGGTGTTAGGTGGGACCATGACTACGAGCAGTACTTC. Protein product: CAISESSGVRWDHDYEQYF.

This clone was detected a few times. The V call is TRBV7-6, the J call TRBJ1-6; D possibly corresponds to TRBD1 (5 bases). Germline loops: CDR1 SGHVS, CDR2 FNYEAQ. This CDR3 comprises 16 residues. V gave up 1 base and J gave up 10 bases, with 17 bases separating them. CDR3 loop: CASSLDPLSRGSPLHF. The CDR3, as DNA: TGTGCCAGCAGCTTAGATCCGCTGTCAAGGGGCTCACCCCTCCACTTT.

V usage is TRBV2 and J usage is TRBJ2-1; 13 positions match TRBD2. CDR1 and CDR2 (germline): SNHLY, FYNNEI. This CDR3 has 14 amino acids. With 1 base clipped from V and 13 bases from J, the junction kept 4 bases outside the gene matches. In DNA, the CDR3 is TGTGCCAGCAGTGAAGGCACTAGCGGGAGGGATCAGTTCTTC. This sequence encodes CASSEGTSGRDQFF. The full variable domain, with the rest looked up from reference TRBV2 and TRBJ2-1, is EPEVTQTPSHQVTQMGQEVILRCVPISNHLYFYWYRQILGQKVEFLVSFYNNEISEKSEIFDDQFSVERPDGSNFTLKIRSTKLEDSAMYFCASSEGTSGRDQFFGPGTRLTVL.

The sample holds a few counts of this clone. This chain joins TRBV28 and TRBJ1-2; D is perhaps TRBD1 (5 bases). Trimming stripped 4 bases from V and 3 bases from J, with 15 bases between. The CDR3 has 15 amino acids. From germline, CDR1 is MDHEN and CDR2 SYDVKM. This CDR3 is CASSSESRVHYGYTF. CDR3 DNA sequence: TGTGCCAGCAGTTCCGAGTCCAGGGTACACTATGGCTACACCTTC.

This clone was detected once. The rearrangement links TRBV10-3 to TRBJ2-3; 7 bases line up with TRBD2. Looked up from germline, CDR1 is ENHRY and CDR2 is SYGVKD. This CDR3 is 16 amino acids long. V lost 10 bases to trimming and J lost 4 bases; unmatched junction nucleotides: 17. CDR3 nucleotides: TGTGCCACCCGCAGGAAAGGGCGGGGGAGGGCAGATACGCAGTATTTT. Translating gives CATRRKGRGRADTQYF.

The V and J genes are TRBV19 and TRBJ2-3; maybe TRBD1 (6 bases). The CDR3 loop spans 18 amino acids. V was shortened by 5 bases and J by 1 base, with 22 bases between the two germline ends. The germline V gene encodes CDR1 LNHDA and CDR2 SQIVND (reference sequence). The CDR3 spells CASSPDPSRGHRTDTQYF. DNA of the CDR3: TGTGCCAGTAGTCCAGACCCCAGCAGGGGTCACCGCACAGATACGCAGTATTTT.

CDR3 protein: CASSQGYHLWDTEAFF. CDR3 DNA: TGCGCCAGCAGCCAAGGTTATCACCTCTGGGACACTGAAGCTTTCTTT. The chain combines TRBV4-3 with TRBJ1-1; no reliable D call. This CDR3 region has 16 residues. Germline V gene lookup returns CDR1 LGHNA and CDR2 YSLEER. The germline V and J ends were trimmed by 1 base and 3 bases, with 15 bases remaining between them.

The rearrangement uses TRBV9 and TRBJ2-6; the match to TRBD1 covers 11 bases. Germline V CDR1 and CDR2: SGDLS, YYNGEE. With V trimmed by 6 bases and J by 2 bases, 7 bases remained unmatched. The CDR3 sequence is 17 residues long. The CDR3 DNA reads TGTGCCAGCACCGGGGACAGGGGGGCCCCTGGGGCCAACGTCCTGACTTTC. It is translated as CASTGDRGAPGANVLTF. The variable domain in full, completed from reference TRBV9 and TRBJ2-6, reads DSGVTQTPKHLITATGQRVTLRCSPRSGDLSVYWYQQSLDQGLQFLIQYYNGEERAKGNILERFSAQQFPDLHSELNLSSLELGDSALYFCASTGDRGAPGANVLTFGAGSRLTVL.

This chain joins TRBV5-5 and TRBJ1-5, with D possibly TRBD1 on 5 matching bases. V lost 1 base to trimming and J lost 0 bases, with 14 bases between them. The CDR3 has 17 amino acids. CDR1 and CDR2 from the germline V gene are SGHKS and YYEKEE (reference sequence). The CDR3 sequence is CASSLSWWGGSNQPQHF. CDR3 in DNA: TGTGCCAGCAGCTTGTCTTGGTGGGGGGGTAGCAATCAGCCCCAGCATTTT.

CDR3 region: CASSLGGSTTEAFF. In nucleotides, the CDR3 is TGTGCCAGCAGCTTGGGCGGCAGTACGACTGAAGCTTTCTTT. The V and J genes are TRBV5-6 and TRBJ1-1; D remains unclear. The CDR3 contains 14 residues. V was pared by 0 bases and J by 5 bases, with 11 bases between. CDR1 is SGHDT and CDR2 is YYEEEE in the germline V gene.

This sequence joins TRBV2 and TRBJ1-2; D is unresolved. The CDR3 extends over 14 amino acids. Trimming took off 0 bases at V and 6 bases at J, with 11 bases between the two ends. Germline-derived CDR1 and CDR2 are SNHLY and FYNNEI. The DNA for the CDR3 is TGTGCCAGCAGTGAAGCATACCGGGATCATGGCTACACCTTC. Translation gives CASSEAYRDHGYTF.

This clone occurred a few times. The rearrangement links TRBV2 to TRBJ1-5; D may be TRBD1 (6 bases). Germline CDR1 is SNHLY and CDR2 is FYNNEI. This CDR3 is 15 amino acids long. The ends were cut back, 6 bases at V and 1 base at J, with 13 bases in the middle. Here the CDR3 DNA reads TGTGCCAGCAGACCTCGGACAGCAAGCAATCAGCCCCAGCATTTT. The encoded protein is CASRPRTASNQPQHF.

The rearrangement joins TRBV4-3 to TRBJ1-2; D gene uncertain. Trimming cost V 1 base and J 0 bases, with 12 bases left between them. CDR1 and CDR2 (germline): LGHNA, YSLEER. This CDR3 comprises 16 residues. CDR3 residues: CASSQVAGYTNYGYTF. Here the CDR3 DNA reads TGCGCCAGCAGCCAAGTGGCCGGATATACTAACTATGGCTACACCTTC.

The chain couples TRBV6-6 to TRBJ1-2; 7 bases map to TRBD1. Germline V gene data show CDR1 as MNHNY and CDR2 as SVGAGI (reference sequence). The V segment lost 7 bases and the J segment 0 bases; nucleotides outside the gene matches: 8. This CDR3 has 15 residues. The CDR3 DNA is TGTGCCAGCAAGGGCCACAGGGGACCTAACTATGGCTACACCTTC. Translated, it gives CASKGHRGPNYGYTF.